What follows are 9 T cell receptor beta chains derived from one specimen sequenced in a study of T cell responses to AZD1222 COVID-19 vaccine. Using immunoSEQ multiplex PCR, the repertoire was profiled, and TCRdb retains in-frame clones only, with some absent. The sample includes 130,000 to 150,000 clones, approximately 90% of them seen just once. The specimen comprised peripheral blood, sampled 28 days after the second AZD1222 dose. These receptors were collected from an adult who received the AZD1222 COVID-19 vaccine.

This clone was counted only a few times. The rearrangement uses TRBV7-6 and TRBJ2-1, with TRBD2 identical over 11 bases. The V and J ends lost 4 bases and 4 bases, in that order; junction bases with no gene match: 3. Germline CDR1 SGHVS, CDR2 FNYEAQ. This CDR3 has 15 residues. This CDR3 is CASSYGTSGYNEQFF. CDR3 DNA: TGTGCCAGCAGCTACGGGACTAGCGGTTACAATGAGCAGTTCTTC.

This clone was seen a single time. V and J are TRBV12-3 or TRBV12-4 and TRBJ2-7; the D gene is possibly TRBD1 (6 bases). The V end lost 6 bases, the J end lost 2 bases, and 11 bases lay between the germline ends. The CDR3 sequence is 13 residues long. DNA for the CDR3: TGTGCCAGCAGCAGGGACACCCCCTACGAGCAGTACTTC. It translates to CASSRDTPYEQYF.

The gene calls are TRBV4-2 and TRBJ1-2; 7 bases map to TRBD1. Germline V CDR1 and CDR2: LGHNA, YNFKEQ. J was trimmed by 6 bases and V by 1 base; bases with no gene match: 2. The CDR3 is 13 amino acids. CDR3 amino acids: CASSQGQGDGYTF. DNA of the CDR3: TGTGCCAGCAGCCAAGGACAGGGAGATGGCTACACCTTC.

CDR3 nucleotides: TGTGCCAGCAGCTTGTCTGTTCAGGCCCGGCGAAACATTCAGTACTTC. The encoded protein is CASSLSVQARRNIQYF. The chain carries TRBV7-8 and TRBJ2-4; D not certain. Trimming pared 3 bases from V and 6 bases from J, leaving 18 bases between. Germline loops: CDR1 SGHVS, CDR2 FQNEAQ. The CDR3 runs 16 residues.

V is TRBV6-2 or TRBV6-3 and J is TRBJ2-1; 8 bases agree with TRBD2. Germline V gives CDR1 MNHEY, CDR2 SVGEGT. This CDR3 region has 15 residues. J lost 2 bases, V lost 4 bases, and 4 bases had no gene match. CDR3 sequence: CASSSSGPTYNEQFF. In DNA, the CDR3 is TGTGCCAGCAGTTCTAGCGGGCCGACCTACAATGAGCAGTTCTTC.

This sequence joins TRBV2 and TRBJ2-1, with D possibly matching TRBD2 (6 bases). Looked up from germline, CDR1 is SNHLY and CDR2 is FYNNEI. The CDR3 loop spans 12 amino acids. V was shortened by 4 bases and J by 12 bases, with 13 bases between the two germline ends. CDR3 in amino acids: CASSGGSGGQFF. CDR3 bases: TGTGCCAGCAGTGGCGGTAGCGGTGGGCAGTTCTTC.

The chain employs TRBV4-1 and TRBJ2-1; 11 bases are shared with TRBD1. The CDR3 extends over 16 amino acids. In germline, CDR1 is MGHRA, CDR2 YSYEKL. The J segment lost 8 bases and the V segment lost 4 bases, leaving 10 bases of the junction unmatched. The CDR3 region is CASSPIWGQGDHEQFF. CDR3 coding DNA: TGCGCCAGCAGCCCCATCTGGGGACAGGGGGACCATGAGCAGTTCTTC.

The chain links TRBV6-2 or TRBV6-3 to TRBJ2-5, with a tentative D call TRBD1 (6 bases). The ends were cut back, 2 bases at V and 4 bases at J, with 17 bases in the middle. The CDR3 totals 16 residues. The germline V gene has CDR1 MNHEY and CDR2 SVGEGT. CDR3 DNA: TGTGCCAGCAGTTACCAGGCAGGGGTCCTGGGAGAGACCCAGTACTTC. Translation: CASSYQAGVLGETQYF.

This clone has only one observation. This chain uses TRBV20-1 with TRBJ1-2, with 7 positions matching TRBD1. CDR3 length equals 15 residues. J was trimmed by 6 bases and V by 3 bases; bases with no gene match: 13. Germline CDR1 and CDR2: DFQATT and SNEGSKA (reference sequence). The CDR3 reads CSASSRQGFLDGYTF. The CDR3 coding sequence is TGCAGTGCTAGTAGTAGACAGGGATTCTTGGATGGCTACACCTTC.